Listed below are T cell receptor beta chains from one sample, sequenced in a study of shared clonotypes between healthy human individuals. Data came from immunoSEQ multiplex PCR; TCRdb stores just in-frame clones and leaves some out. The repertoire consists of 2 million to 2.5 million clones, with 90% to 95% occurring once and the leading ten covering 0.1% to 0.15%. Sequencing used naive CD4+ T cells sorted from blood. The receptors here all came from a man aged 18-30 years in good health. Both conserved end residues are part of each CDR3. A D gene is named only where the DNA matches it firmly. Clone size is given for some rows only: seen once, a few or many times, or a class if the clone is expanded.

V: TRBV4-1
size: NA
J: TRBJ1-2
D: NA
DNA: TGCGCCAGCAGCCGGAATCGAGGGGACATCCATGGCTACACCTTC
CDR3: CASSRNRGDIHGYTF

V: TRBV30
size: NA
J: TRBJ2-2
D: NA
DNA: TGTGCCTGGATTGGCGGACCGAACACCGGGGAGCTGTTTTTT
CDR3: CAWIGGPNTGELFF

V: TRBV9
size: NA
J: TRBJ2-1
D: TRBD2
DNA: TGTGCCAGCAGCTCAACTAGCGGGATATCCTACAATGAGCAGTTCTTC
CDR3: CASSSTSGISYNEQFF

V: TRBV19
size: once
J: TRBJ2-2
D: NA
DNA: TGTGCCAGTAGTATAAGTCCGAGTAGGATTAACACCGGGGAGCTGTTTTTT
CDR3: CASSISPSRINTGELFF

V: TRBV15
size: once
J: TRBJ2-3
D: NA
DNA: TGTGCCACCAGCGAAAAGGCGCCCGGTGGAACTAGGGGTACGCAGTATTTT
CDR3: CATSEKAPGGTRGTQYF

V: TRBV5-4
size: once
J: TRBJ2-7
D: NA
DNA: TGTGCCAGCAGCTTGGCCACCAGAGGGGAGCAGTACTTC
CDR3: CASSLATRGEQYF

V: TRBV10-1
size: once
J: TRBJ2-5
D: NA
DNA: TGCGCCAGCTCAAGGGCCCAAGGGGAGACCCAGTACTTC
CDR3: CASSRAQGETQYF

V: TRBV11-2
size: NA
J: TRBJ2-5
D: TRBD2
DNA: TGTGCCAGCAGCTTGGGGACTAAAAAAGAGACCCAGTACTTC
CDR3: CASSLGTKKETQYF

V: TRBV6-4
size: few
J: TRBJ1-6
D: TRBD1
DNA: TGTGCCAGCAGTGTGACAGGGTTCGGTTCACCCCTCCACTTT
CDR3: CASSVTGFGSPLHF

V: TRBV7-2
size: NA
J: TRBJ2-2
D: NA
DNA: TGTGCCAGCAGCCCTGGGGGGCTGAACACCGGGGAGCTGTTTTTT
CDR3: CASSPGGLNTGELFF

V: TRBV28
size: NA
J: TRBJ1-2
D: NA
DNA: TGTGCCAGCAGTTTTCGGCAGTTTAACTATGGCTACACCTTC
CDR3: CASSFRQFNYGYTF

V: TRBV7-7
size: NA
J: TRBJ2-7
D: TRBD1
DNA: TGTGCTAGCAGCTTCGGACAGGGGAATCACGAGCAGTACTTC
CDR3: CASSFGQGNHEQYF

V: TRBV27
size: NA
J: TRBJ1-5
D: TRBD1
DNA: TGTGCCAGCGGCCTTCCAGGGGGCGGGAATCAGCCCCAGCATTTT
CDR3: CASGLPGGGNQPQHF

V: TRBV29-1
size: NA
J: TRBJ1-3
D: NA
DNA: TGCAGCGTTGAAGATCTGCCATCCAGAGGAAACACCATATATTTT
CDR3: CSVEDLPSRGNTIYF

V: TRBV7-3
size: NA
J: TRBJ2-2
D: NA
DNA: TGTGCCAGCAGCTTGAAGGGGGGACCCGGGGAGCTGTTTTTT
CDR3: CASSLKGGPGELFF

V: TRBV2
size: NA
J: TRBJ1-1
D: TRBD1
DNA: TGTGCCAGCTCGGGACAGATCACGGGGAACACTGAAGCTTTCTTT
CDR3: CASSGQITGNTEAFF

V: TRBV14
size: NA
J: TRBJ2-2
D: NA
DNA: TGTGCCAGCAGCCAAGTGGGGGGAGGACCCGGGGAGCTGTTTTTT
CDR3: CASSQVGGGPGELFF

V: TRBV5-1
size: NA
J: TRBJ1-6
D: NA
DNA: TGCGCCAGCAGCTTTTCTGACGGAGCCGCACCCCTCCACTTT
CDR3: CASSFSDGAAPLHF

V: TRBV5-1
size: NA
J: TRBJ2-2
D: NA
DNA: TGCGCCAGCAGCCTCGACAGGACACCCGGGGAGCTGTTTTTT
CDR3: CASSLDRTPGELFF

V: TRBV27
size: NA
J: TRBJ2-1
D: NA
DNA: TGTGCCAGCAGTTTAGACAGGAGCTCCTACAATGAGCAGTTCTTC
CDR3: CASSLDRSSYNEQFF

V: TRBV6-1
size: NA
J: TRBJ1-2
D: NA
DNA: TGTGCCAGCAGTGAATCCCGACAGACTGGCTACACCTTC
CDR3: CASSESRQTGYTF

V: TRBV9
size: once
J: TRBJ1-5
D: NA
DNA: TGTGCCAGCAGCGTAGCCGGAAATCAGCCCCAGCATTTT
CDR3: CASSVAGNQPQHF

V: TRBV5-8
size: NA
J: TRBJ1-2
D: NA
DNA: TGTGCCAGCAGCTTAGACGGTACAAATGGCTACACCTTC
CDR3: CASSLDGTNGYTF

V: TRBV7-9
size: NA
J: TRBJ2-5
D: NA
DNA: TGTGCCAGCAGCTTATCGGGTTGGGAAGAGACCCAGTACTTC
CDR3: CASSLSGWEETQYF

V: TRBV18
size: NA
J: TRBJ2-4
D: NA
DNA: TGTGCCAGCTCACAAGGTGCAGCCAAAAACATTCAGTACTTC
CDR3: CASSQGAAKNIQYF

V: TRBV2
size: NA
J: TRBJ2-7
D: NA
DNA: TGTGCCAGCAGTGTACAGGGATACTACGAGCAGTACTTC
CDR3: CASSVQGYYEQYF

V: TRBV25-1
size: NA
J: TRBJ1-5
D: NA
DNA: TGTGCCAGCAGTGCATACTATAGCAATCAGCCCCAGCATTTT
CDR3: CASSAYYSNQPQHF

V: TRBV29-1
size: NA
J: TRBJ2-1
D: NA
DNA: TGCAGCGTTGTGGGGGGTGAGCAGTTCTTC
CDR3: CSVVGGEQFF

V: TRBV18
size: NA
J: TRBJ1-2
D: NA
DNA: TGTGCCAGCTCACCAGGGATACAGGGAGATGGCTACACCTTC
CDR3: CASSPGIQGDGYTF

V: TRBV28
size: many
J: TRBJ1-1
D: NA
DNA: TGTGCCAGCAGTTTAGTGACAGTGAACACTGAAGCTTTCTTT
CDR3: CASSLVTVNTEAFF

V: TRBV7-9
size: NA
J: TRBJ2-5
D: NA
DNA: TGTGCCAGCAGCGTGAGGGACCAAGAGACCCAGTACTTC
CDR3: CASSVRDQETQYF

V: TRBV9
size: NA
J: TRBJ2-1
D: TRBD1
DNA: TGTGCCACCGGGACAGGGGCCAACAATGAGCAGTTCTTC
CDR3: CATGTGANNEQFF

V: TRBV9
size: NA
J: TRBJ2-3
D: TRBD2
DNA: TGTGCCAGCGGTCTAGCGGGAACAGATACGCAGTATTTT
CDR3: CASGLAGTDTQYF

V: TRBV4-3
size: NA
J: TRBJ2-6
D: NA
DNA: TGCGCCAGCAGCCAAGATCGGGGCTCTGGGGCCAACGTCCTGACTTTC
CDR3: CASSQDRGSGANVLTF

V: TRBV4-3
size: NA
J: TRBJ2-7
D: NA
DNA: TGCGCCAGCAGCCAAGAGGGCAGGTCCTACGAGCAGTACTTC
CDR3: CASSQEGRSYEQYF

V: TRBV20-1
size: few
J: TRBJ1-2
D: NA
DNA: TGCAGTGCTTGGCTATCTGGCTACACCTTC
CDR3: CSAWLSGYTF

V: TRBV19
size: NA
J: TRBJ2-2
D: TRBD1
DNA: TGTGCCACTCAGGACAGGGGAGGTGGCACCGGGGAGCTGTTTTTT
CDR3: CATQDRGGGTGELFF

V: TRBV6-1
size: NA
J: TRBJ1-2
D: TRBD1
DNA: TGTGCCAGCAGTCCCTCAGGGGGAACCGATGGCTACACCTTC
CDR3: CASSPSGGTDGYTF

V: TRBV18
size: NA
J: TRBJ1-3
D: NA
DNA: TGTGCCAGCTCACCACCGGGACGCTCTGGAAACACCATATATTTT
CDR3: CASSPPGRSGNTIYF

V: TRBV28
size: NA
J: TRBJ2-3
D: NA
DNA: TGTGCCAGCAGTTCCCCCCCTTCGGGGGCGGGAGATACGCAGTATTTT
CDR3: CASSSPPSGAGDTQYF

V: TRBV5-1
size: NA
J: TRBJ2-5
D: TRBD1
DNA: TGCGCCAGCAGCTGGGGATCCCGGACAGGCCAAGAGACCCAGTACTTC
CDR3: CASSWGSRTGQETQYF

V: TRBV6-5
size: NA
J: TRBJ1-2
D: TRBD1
DNA: TGTGCCAGCAGTTACTCGGGGACAGGAGGGCTCTATGGCTACACCTTC
CDR3: CASSYSGTGGLYGYTF

V: TRBV29-1
size: NA
J: TRBJ1-1
D: NA
DNA: TGCAGCGTTGGGTTGAAGTTGAACACTGAAGCTTTCTTT
CDR3: CSVGLKLNTEAFF

V: TRBV10-1
size: once
J: TRBJ2-5
D: TRBD2
DNA: TGCGCCAGCCCTCACGCTGAAGCGGGGGGCCCGGAGACCCAGTACTTC
CDR3: CASPHAEAGGPETQYF

V: TRBV6-6
size: NA
J: TRBJ1-5
D: NA
DNA: TGTGCCAGCACAAAGTCGTCAGGTCCGCAGCCCCAGCATTTT
CDR3: CASTKSSGPQPQHF

V: TRBV6-1
size: NA
J: TRBJ1-1
D: NA
DNA: TGTGCCAGCAGGGGACACTCGAACACTGAAGCTTTCTTT
CDR3: CASRGHSNTEAFF

V: TRBV11-2
size: NA
J: TRBJ1-5
D: NA
DNA: TGTGCCAGCAGCCTCGGACAGCCAAATCAGCCCCAGCATTTT
CDR3: CASSLGQPNQPQHF

V: TRBV18
size: NA
J: TRBJ2-2
D: NA
DNA: TGTGCCAGCTCGGTCGGGACTCCGAACACCGGGGAGCTGTTTTTT
CDR3: CASSVGTPNTGELFF

V: TRBV5-8
size: NA
J: TRBJ2-2
D: NA
DNA: TGTGCCAGCAGCTTTATGGGGATCAACACCGGGGAGCTGTTTTTT
CDR3: CASSFMGINTGELFF

V: TRBV30
size: NA
J: TRBJ1-1
D: NA
DNA: TGTGCCTGGACCCTACCCGGGACGGTGAACACTGAAGCTTTCTTT
CDR3: CAWTLPGTVNTEAFF